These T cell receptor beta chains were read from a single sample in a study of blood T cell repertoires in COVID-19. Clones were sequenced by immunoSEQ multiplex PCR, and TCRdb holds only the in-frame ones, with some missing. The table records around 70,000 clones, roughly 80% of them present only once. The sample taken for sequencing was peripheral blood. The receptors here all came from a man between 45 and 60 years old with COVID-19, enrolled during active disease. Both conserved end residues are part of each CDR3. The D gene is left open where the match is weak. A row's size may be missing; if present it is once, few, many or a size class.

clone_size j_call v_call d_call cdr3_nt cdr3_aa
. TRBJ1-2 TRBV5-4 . TGTGCCGCAGCCCCACAGGAGGGTTTATATGGCTACACCTTC CAAAPQEGLYGYTF
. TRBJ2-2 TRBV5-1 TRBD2 TGCGCCAGCAGCGCTCTAGCGGGAGGCGGGGAGCTGTTTTTT CASSALAGGGELFF
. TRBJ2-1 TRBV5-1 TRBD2 TGCGCCAGCAGACTAGCGGGACGGTCCGGAGGCTACAATGAGCAGTTCTTC CASRLAGRSGGYNEQFF
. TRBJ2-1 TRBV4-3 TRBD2 TGCGCCAGCAGCCAAGATCTGGGAGCGGGGGGATACAATGAGCAGTTCTTC CASSQDLGAGGYNEQFF
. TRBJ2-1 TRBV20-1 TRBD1 TGCAGTGCGAGGGGGCCCAATGAGCAGTTCTTC CSARGPNEQFF
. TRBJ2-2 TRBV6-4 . TGTGCCAGCAGTGACACAGTGAACACCGGGGAGCTGTTTTTT CASSDTVNTGELFF
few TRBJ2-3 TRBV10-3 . TGTGCCATCGGGGCAGGCAGTTCGGATACGCAGTATTTT CAIGAGSSDTQYF
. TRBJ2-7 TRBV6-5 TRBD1 TGTGCCAGCAGCGTTAAGACAGGGGCCTACGAGCAGTACTTC CASSVKTGAYEQYF
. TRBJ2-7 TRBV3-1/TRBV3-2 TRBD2 TGTGCCAGCAGCCAAACGAGGACTAGCGGATTGGAGCAGTACTTC CASSQTRTSGLEQYF
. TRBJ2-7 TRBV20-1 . TGCAGTGCTAGTATAACACACGAGCAGTACTTC CSASITHEQYF
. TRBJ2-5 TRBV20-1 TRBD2 TGCAGTGCTAGTATCCTAGCGGGAAAAGAGACCCAGTACTTC CSASILAGKETQYF
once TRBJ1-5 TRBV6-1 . TGTGCCAGCAGTGAAGGACCCGGCAGGGTTGAGAATCAGCCCCAGCATTTT CASSEGPGRVENQPQHF
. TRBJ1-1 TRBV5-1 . TGCGCCAGCAGCTTGGACACCGCGAACACTGAAGCTTTCTTT CASSLDTANTEAFF
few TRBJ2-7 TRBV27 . TGTGCCAGCAGACCTGACAGCTACTACGAGCAGTACTTC CASRPDSYYEQYF
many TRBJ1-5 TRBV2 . TGTGCCAGCAGTCCCAACCTCCGGGGGGCCCAGCATTTT CASSPNLRGAQHF
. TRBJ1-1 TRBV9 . TGTGCCAGCAGCACTTCCAGGGTTAGCACTGAAGCTTTCTTT CASSTSRVSTEAFF
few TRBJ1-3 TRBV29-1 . TGCAGCGTCTCCCAGACAAGCGGAAACACCATATATTTT CSVSQTSGNTIYF
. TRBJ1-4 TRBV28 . TGTGCCAGCAGTTTCGGGAGCCGGGGGGAAAAACTGTTTTTT CASSFGSRGEKLFF
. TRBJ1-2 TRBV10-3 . TGTGCCATCAGTGATAAACAGCTCTATGGCTACACCTTC CAISDKQLYGYTF
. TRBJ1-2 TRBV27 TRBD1 TGTGCCAGCAGTCTGGGACAGGGTGTGAATGGCTACACCTTC CASSLGQGVNGYTF